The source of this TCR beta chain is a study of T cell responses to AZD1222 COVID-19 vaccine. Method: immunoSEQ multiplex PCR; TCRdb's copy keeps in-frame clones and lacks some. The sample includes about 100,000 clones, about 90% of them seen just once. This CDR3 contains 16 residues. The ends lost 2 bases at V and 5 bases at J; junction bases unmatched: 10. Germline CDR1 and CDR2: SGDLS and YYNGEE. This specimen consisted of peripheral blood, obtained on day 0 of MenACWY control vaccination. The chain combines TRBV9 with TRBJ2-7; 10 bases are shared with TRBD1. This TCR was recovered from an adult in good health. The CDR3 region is CASSVTGGAGVDEQYF. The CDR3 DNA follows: TGTGCCAGCAGCGTGACAGGGGGCGCCGGGGTTGACGAGCAGTACTTC. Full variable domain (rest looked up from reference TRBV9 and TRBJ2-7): DSGVTQTPKHLITATGQRVTLRCSPRSGDLSVYWYQQSLDQGLQFLIQYYNGEERAKGNILERFSAQQFPDLHSELNLSSLELGDSALYFCASSVTGGAGVDEQYFGPGTRLTVT.